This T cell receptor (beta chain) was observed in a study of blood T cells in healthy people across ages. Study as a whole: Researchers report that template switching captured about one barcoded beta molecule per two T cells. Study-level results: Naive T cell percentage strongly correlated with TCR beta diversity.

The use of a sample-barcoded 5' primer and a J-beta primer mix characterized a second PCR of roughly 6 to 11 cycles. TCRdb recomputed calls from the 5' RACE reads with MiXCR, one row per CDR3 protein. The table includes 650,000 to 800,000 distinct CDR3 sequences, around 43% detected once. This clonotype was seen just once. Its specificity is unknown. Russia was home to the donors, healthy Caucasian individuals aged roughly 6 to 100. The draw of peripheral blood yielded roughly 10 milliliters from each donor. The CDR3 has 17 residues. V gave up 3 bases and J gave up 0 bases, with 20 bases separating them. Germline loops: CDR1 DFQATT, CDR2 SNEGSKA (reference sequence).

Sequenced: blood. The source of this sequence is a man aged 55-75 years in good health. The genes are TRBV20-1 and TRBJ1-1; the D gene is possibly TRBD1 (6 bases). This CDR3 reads CSASHRPTGPLNTEAFF. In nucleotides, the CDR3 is TGCAGTGCTAGCCACCGCCCCACAGGGCCCTTGAACACTGAAGCTTTCTTT.